The 8 T cell receptor beta chains below all came from one sample that was sequenced in a study of Graves' ophthalmopathy and Graves' hyperthyroidism. Amplification targeted the TCR beta CDR3 regions, with RNA transcripts as the source material. The library came from an HTBI-primed first-round RT-PCR and a second-round multiplex PCR. TCRdb itself ran the multiplex PCR reads through MiXCR, one entry per CDR3 protein. Of fewer than 350,000 distinct CDR3 sequences listed, 15% to 20% are singletons. The sequencing input was peripheral blood. The receptors come from an adult man with Graves' ophthalmopathy.

This clonotype was picked up many times. The J gene is TRBJ1-1, the V gene TRBV19; 7 nucleotides match TRBD1. The trim removed 8 bases at V and 4 bases at J, leaving 13 bases unmatched. Germline values: CDR1 LNHDA, CDR2 SQIVND (reference sequence). There are 15 residues in the CDR3. This CDR3 is CASRQTGVSATEAFF. CDR3 sequence (DNA): TGTGCCAGTCGGCAAACAGGGGTCAGTGCCACTGAAGCTTTCTTT.

This clonotype appeared many times. This chain connects TRBV6-1 to TRBJ1-1; D call uncertain. The CDR3 consists of 12 residues. The V gene lost 7 bases and the J gene lost 1 base, with 7 bases spanning the gap. Germline V gene lookup returns CDR1 MNHNS and CDR2 SASEGT. The CDR3 DNA is TGTGCCAGCAAACCCGGGAACACTGAAGCTTTCTTT. Its protein is CASKPGNTEAFF.

This clonotype has ten or more counts. This chain links TRBV12-3 or TRBV12-4 with TRBJ2-6; a possible D gene is TRBD1 (5 bases). The length of the CDR3 is 18 residues. Trimming shortened V by 0 bases and J by 0 bases, and 12 bases separated the two germline ends. CDR3 DNA sequence: TGTGCCAGCAGTTTAGCTGCGACAGACTTCTCTGGGGCCAACGTCCTGACTTTC. Its protein is CASSLAATDFSGANVLTF.

The V call is TRBV30, the J call TRBJ2-1; 8 bases are shared with TRBD2. Trimming removed 5 bases from V and 14 bases from J; junction bases left unmatched: 14. Germline V gives CDR1 GTSNPN, CDR2 SVGIG (reference sequence). The CDR3 is 13 residues long. Here the CDR3 DNA reads TGTGCCTGGGCGGGACTAGAGATCAGGAGGGAGTTCTTC. Protein product: CAWAGLEIRREFF.

The sample holds a few counts of this clonotype. V is TRBV9 and J is TRBJ2-6; D is perhaps TRBD1 (6 bases). Per the germline V gene, CDR1 is SGDLS and CDR2 is YYNGEE. The CDR3 sequence is 18 residues long. The V and J ends lost 4 bases and 4 bases respectively, with 21 bases between them. CDR3: CASSIPGTPKIGANVLTF. The DNA of the CDR3 is TGTGCCAGCAGCATACCCGGGACACCGAAGATCGGGGCCAACGTCCTGACTTTC.

This clonotype was observed at least ten times. The V and J genes are TRBV12-3 or TRBV12-4 and TRBJ2-5; a possible D gene is TRBD1 (7 bases). Trimming pared 1 base from V and 1 base from J, leaving 13 bases between. CDR3 size: 16 residues. CDR3 nucleotide sequence: TGTGCCAGCAGTTTAGGCGGGACAGCCATCCAAGAGACCCAGTACTTC. It specifies CASSLGGTAIQETQYF.

This clonotype was detected ten times or more. The rearrangement joins TRBV6-5 to TRBJ1-2; 7 nucleotides line up with TRBD1. Germline-derived CDR1 and CDR2 are MNHEY and SVGAGI. Unmatched junction bases numbered 7, after V lost 1 base and J lost 5 bases. The CDR3 has 15 residues. The CDR3 spells CASSYLRQGGYGYTF. CDR3 nucleotides: TGTGCCAGCAGTTACTTACGACAGGGAGGATATGGCTACACCTTC.

This chain connects TRBV7-2 to TRBJ2-5, with TRBD2 identical over 7 bases. Per germline, CDR1 SGHTA and CDR2 FQGNSA. The J segment lost 2 bases and the V segment lost 0 bases, leaving 9 bases of the junction unmatched. CDR3 size: 17 residues. Written as DNA, the CDR3 is TGTGCCAGCAGCTTAGCGGGAGGGCCCGTACGACAAGAGACCCAGTACTTC. Translation gives CASSLAGGPVRQETQYF. The whole variable domain, remainder taken from reference TRBV7-2 and TRBJ2-5, is GAGVSQSPSNKVTEKGKDVELRCDPISGHTALYWYRQSLGQGLEFLIYFQGNSAPDKSGLPSDRFSAERTGGSVSTLTIQRTQQEDSAVYLCASSLAGGPVRQETQYFGPGTRLLVL.